This T cell receptor beta chain stems from a study of shared clonotypes between healthy human individuals. General study points: The study drew on few donors, limiting represented genetic and exposure-history diversity.

CD4+ cells underwent separation, giving CD45RA+ naive and CD45RA-negative memory subsets. TCRdb keeps only in-frame clones here, not all; method: immunoSEQ multiplex PCR. Found here are about 960,000 clones, 76% of them singletons; the top ten hold about 1.5%. Details on this clone: The antigen remains undetermined.

V was clipped by 3 bases and J by 1 base, with 13 bases between them. The CDR3 has 16 residues. CDR1 and CDR2 from the germline V gene are SNHLY and FYNNEI. The chain recombines TRBV2 with TRBJ1-3, with D possibly being TRBD1 (6 bases). The TCR sequence derives from a man aged 18 to 30 in good health. The sequenced sample consisted of memory CD4+ T cells sorted from blood. Subset indicated: CD45RA-negative fraction. The DNA for the CDR3 is TGTGCCAGCAGTGACCAGGGGCCGGGTTCTGGAAACACCATATATTTT. The encoded protein is CASSDQGPGSGNTIYF.